This T cell receptor (beta chain) is drawn from a study of cytomegalovirus exposure and HLA in healthy donors. This clone came up a few times. Its antigen remains unknown. This CDR3 contains 15 residues. V dropped 4 bases and J dropped 5; count of bases not matched to a gene: 8. In germline, CDR1 is SNHLY, CDR2 FYNNEI. The PCR contained 60 Vbeta and 13 Jbeta primers. Only in-frame clones appear in the TCRdb table, and some are missing; sequencing was by immunoSEQ multiplex PCR. The sample includes roughly 180,000 clones, about 9% of them seen just once. Notes on the study in general: Sequence variants that were highly shared formed a cluster that was likely a sequencing artifact.

The rearrangement links TRBV2 to TRBJ2-7, with TRBD1 identical over 10 bases. The specimen sequenced was PBMCs. The sequence derives from a woman in her 30s in good health and CMV-seropositive. CDR3 in DNA: TGTGCCAGCAGTGGGGGACAGGGGAAATATCACGAGCAGTACTTC. Translating it yields CASSGGQGKYHEQYF.